This TCR beta chain was retrieved from a study of metastatic and nonmetastatic thyroid tumors. Study-wide context: From malignant and benign thyroid patients, repertoires in blood and in tumor or nodule tissue were compared.

This clone was seen at least ten times. TCRdb re-called the PCR reads with MiXCR. Of about 30,000 clones listed, under 4.5% were seen once; the top ten hold 21%. There were no patients who had received any treatment before thyroid surgery. The CDR3 consists of 17 residues. CDR1 and CDR2 from the germline V gene are DFQATT and SNEGSKA (reference sequence). V lost 0 bases, J lost 4 bases, and 8 bases stayed unmatched. The receptor was isolated from a female donor with papillary thyroid cancer or a benign thyroid nodule (not recorded which). Some clones in this sample may be carry-over from other donors' samples. Sequenced material: blood. The chain employs TRBV20-1 and TRBJ2-1; the match to TRBD2 covers 11 bases. The DNA for the CDR3 is TGCAGTGCTAGAGATAGTACTAGCGGGAGTCTATACAATGAGCAGTTCTTC. Translated: CSARDSTSGSLYNEQFF.